The rows below give T cell receptor beta chains drawn from one sample of a study of T-cell reconstitution after alpha-beta-depleted transplantation in children. TCRdb re-analysed the PCR reads in MiXCR, keeping a single row per CDR3 protein. The sample lists almost 250,000 distinct CDR3 sequences, more than 20% seen once, with more than 2% in the top ten. Material: PBMCs, obtained before TCRalphabeta/CD19-depleted stem cell transplant. These receptors were obtained from a girl aged 2-15 years with Fanconi anemia, due to receive a stem cell transplant. CDR3s leave out the opening cysteine and the closing phenylalanine or tryptophan.

V,length,CDR3
TRBV5-1,14,ASSYLLIALNTEAF
TRBV6-5,14,ASSFLRGKNTDTQY
TRBV9,14,ASSQIPGGGGDTQY
TRBV12-3/TRBV12-4,12,ASSNLDRNYGYT
TRBV12-3/TRBV12-4,11,ASSLIDVSEQY
TRBV29-1,13,SVYGRAGTSFEQF
TRBV12-3/TRBV12-4,12,ASSFYPDTGELF
TRBV28,11,ASSFEDQETQY
TRBV10-3,15,AISESTSGTAQDTQY
TRBV5-1,13,ASSLGQGAGDTQY
TRBV30,15,AWTPPHAGGLNNEQF
TRBV11-2,9,ASSLADIQY
TRBV18,16,ASSPLARGPSSYNEQF
TRBV29-1,12,SVVGQGFADTQY
TRBV6-4,11,ASSDSDRNEQF
TRBV20-1,12,SARAPSGNYEQY
TRBV5-1,12,ASSPDRNNYGYT
TRBV10-3,9,AISEHYEQY
TRBV27,13,ASSLPGQGVNEQF
TRBV5-1,12,ASSVERGTDTQY
TRBV7-2,12,ASSSQGFPYEQY
TRBV7-9,15,ASSLARSRAGVGEQF
TRBV7-2,12,ASSLSWTGAVQY
TRBV12-3/TRBV12-4,11,ASSLGRMGEQY
TRBV29-1,12,SVKGGGISYEQY